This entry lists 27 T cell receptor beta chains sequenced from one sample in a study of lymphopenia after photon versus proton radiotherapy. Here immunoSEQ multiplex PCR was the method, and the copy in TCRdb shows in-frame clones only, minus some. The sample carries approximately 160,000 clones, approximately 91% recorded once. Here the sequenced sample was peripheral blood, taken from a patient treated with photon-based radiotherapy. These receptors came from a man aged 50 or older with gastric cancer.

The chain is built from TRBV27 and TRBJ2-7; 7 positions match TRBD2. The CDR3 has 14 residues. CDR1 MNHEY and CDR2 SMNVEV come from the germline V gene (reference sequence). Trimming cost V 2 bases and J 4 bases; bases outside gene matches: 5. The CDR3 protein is CASSLEAGKYEQYF. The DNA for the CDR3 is TGTGCCAGCAGTTTAGAAGCGGGAAAATACGAGCAGTACTTC.

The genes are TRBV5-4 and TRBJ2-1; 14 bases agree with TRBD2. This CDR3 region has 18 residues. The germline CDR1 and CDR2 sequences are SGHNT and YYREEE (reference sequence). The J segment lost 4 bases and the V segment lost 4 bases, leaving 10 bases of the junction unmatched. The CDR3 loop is CASSDPGLAGGDYNEQFF. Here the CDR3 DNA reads TGTGCCAGCAGCGATCCCGGACTAGCGGGAGGTGATTACAATGAGCAGTTCTTC. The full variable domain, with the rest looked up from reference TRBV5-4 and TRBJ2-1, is ETGVTQSPTHLIKTRGQQVTLRCSSQSGHNTVSWYQQALGQGPQFIFQYYREEENGRGNFPPRFSGLQFPNYSSELNVNALELDDSALYLCASSDPGLAGGDYNEQFFGPGTRLTVL.

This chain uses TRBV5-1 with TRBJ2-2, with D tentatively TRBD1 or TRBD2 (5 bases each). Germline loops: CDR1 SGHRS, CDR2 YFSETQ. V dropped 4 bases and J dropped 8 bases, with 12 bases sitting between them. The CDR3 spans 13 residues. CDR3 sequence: CASSRQGEGELFF. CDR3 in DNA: TGCGCCAGCAGCCGGCAGGGAGAAGGGGAGCTGTTTTTT.

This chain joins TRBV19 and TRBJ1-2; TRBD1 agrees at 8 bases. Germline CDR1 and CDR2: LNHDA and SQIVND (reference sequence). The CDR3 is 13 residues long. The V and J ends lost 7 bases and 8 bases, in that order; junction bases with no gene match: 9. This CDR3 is CASMRQGARGYTF. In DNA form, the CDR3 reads TGTGCCAGTATGAGGCAGGGGGCTCGAGGCTACACCTTC.

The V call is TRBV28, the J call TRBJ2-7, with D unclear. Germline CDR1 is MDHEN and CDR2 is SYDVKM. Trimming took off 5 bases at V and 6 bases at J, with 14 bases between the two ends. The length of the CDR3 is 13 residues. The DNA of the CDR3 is TGTGCCAGCAGTCCAATGTCCCGTTCCGAGCAGTACTTC. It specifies CASSPMSRSEQYF.

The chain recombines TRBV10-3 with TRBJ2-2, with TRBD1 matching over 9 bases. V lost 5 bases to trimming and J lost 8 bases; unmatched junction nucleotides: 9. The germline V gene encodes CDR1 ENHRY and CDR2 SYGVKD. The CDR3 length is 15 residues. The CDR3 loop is CAISWIQGARGELFF. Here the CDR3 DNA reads TGTGCCATCAGTTGGATACAGGGGGCGCGGGGGGAGCTGTTTTTT.

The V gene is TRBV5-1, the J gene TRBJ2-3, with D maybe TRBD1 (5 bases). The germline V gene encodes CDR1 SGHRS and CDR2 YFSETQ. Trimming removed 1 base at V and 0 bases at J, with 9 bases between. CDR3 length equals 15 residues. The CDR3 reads CASSLNRGSTDTQYF. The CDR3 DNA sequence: TGCGCCAGCAGCTTGAATAGGGGTAGCACAGATACGCAGTATTTT.

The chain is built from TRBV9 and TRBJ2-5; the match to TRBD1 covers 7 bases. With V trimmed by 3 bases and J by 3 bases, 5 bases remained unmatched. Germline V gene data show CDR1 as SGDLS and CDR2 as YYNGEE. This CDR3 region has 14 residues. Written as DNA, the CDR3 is TGTGCCAGCAGCGGAGGACAGGCGGAAGAGACCCAGTACTTC. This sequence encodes CASSGGQAEETQYF.

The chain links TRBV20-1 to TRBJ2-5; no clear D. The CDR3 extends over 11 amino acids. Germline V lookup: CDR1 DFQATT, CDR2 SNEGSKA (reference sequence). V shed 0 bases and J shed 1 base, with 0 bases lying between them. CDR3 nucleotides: TGCAGTGCTAGAGACCAAGAGACCCAGTACTTC. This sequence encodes CSARDQETQYF.

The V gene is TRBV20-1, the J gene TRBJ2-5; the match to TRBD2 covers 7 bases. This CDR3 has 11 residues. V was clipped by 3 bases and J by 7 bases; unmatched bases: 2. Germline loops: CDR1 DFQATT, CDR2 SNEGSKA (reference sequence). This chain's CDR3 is CSARGGTTQYF. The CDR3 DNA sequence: TGCAGTGCTAGGGGGGGGACGACCCAGTACTTC.

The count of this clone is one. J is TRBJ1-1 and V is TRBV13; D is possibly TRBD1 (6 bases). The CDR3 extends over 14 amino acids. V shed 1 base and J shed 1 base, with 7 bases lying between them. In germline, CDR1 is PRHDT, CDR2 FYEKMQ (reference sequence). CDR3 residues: CASSLEQGNTEAFF. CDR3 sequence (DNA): TGTGCCAGCAGCTTAGAACAGGGGAACACTGAAGCTTTCTTT.

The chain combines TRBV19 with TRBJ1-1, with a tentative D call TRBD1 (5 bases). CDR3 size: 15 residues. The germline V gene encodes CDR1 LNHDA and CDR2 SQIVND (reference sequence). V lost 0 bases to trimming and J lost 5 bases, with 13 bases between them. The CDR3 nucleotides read TGTGCCAGTAGTATAGATACTGGGGCGCGGACTGAAGCTTTCTTT. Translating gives CASSIDTGARTEAFF. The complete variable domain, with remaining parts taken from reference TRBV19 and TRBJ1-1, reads DGGITQSPKYLFRKEGQNVTLSCEQNLNHDAMYWYRQDPGQGLRLIYYSQIVNDFQKGDIAEGYSVSREKKESFPLTVTSAQKNPTAFYLCASSIDTGARTEAFFGQGTRLTVV.

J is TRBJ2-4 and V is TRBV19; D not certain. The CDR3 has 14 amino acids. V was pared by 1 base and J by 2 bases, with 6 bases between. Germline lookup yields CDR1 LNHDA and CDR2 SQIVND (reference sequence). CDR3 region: CASSIAMTKNIQYF. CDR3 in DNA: TGTGCCAGTAGTATAGCCATGACCAAAAACATTCAGTACTTC.

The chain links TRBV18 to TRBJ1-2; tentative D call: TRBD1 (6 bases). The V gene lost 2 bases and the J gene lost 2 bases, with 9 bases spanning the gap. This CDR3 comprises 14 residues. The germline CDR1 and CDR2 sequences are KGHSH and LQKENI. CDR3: CASSPMGANYGYTF. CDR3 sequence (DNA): TGTGCCAGCTCACCAATGGGGGCAAACTATGGCTACACCTTC.

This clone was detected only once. As DNA, the CDR3 is TGTGCCTCGGGTGTAAGAATCACCGGGGAGCTGTTTTTT. This translates into CASGVRITGELFF. This sequence joins TRBV6-6 and TRBJ2-2; D unclear. The CDR3 runs to 13 residues. V lost 11 bases and J lost 4, with 14 bases in between. Germline loops: CDR1 MNHNY, CDR2 SVGAGI (reference sequence).

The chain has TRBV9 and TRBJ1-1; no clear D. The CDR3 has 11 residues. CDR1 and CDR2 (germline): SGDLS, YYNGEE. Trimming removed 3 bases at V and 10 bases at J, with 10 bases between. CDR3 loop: CASSGLGSAFF. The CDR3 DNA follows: TGTGCCAGCAGCGGACTAGGTTCAGCTTTCTTT.

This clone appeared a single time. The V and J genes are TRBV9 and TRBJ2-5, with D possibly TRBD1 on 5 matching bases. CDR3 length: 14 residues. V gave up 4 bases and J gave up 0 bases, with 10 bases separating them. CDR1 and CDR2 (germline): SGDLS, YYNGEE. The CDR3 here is CASSPRQYQETQYF. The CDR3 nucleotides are TGTGCCAGCAGCCCACGACAGTACCAAGAGACCCAGTACTTC. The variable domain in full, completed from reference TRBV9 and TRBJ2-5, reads DSGVTQTPKHLITATGQRVTLRCSPRSGDLSVYWYQQSLDQGLQFLIQYYNGEERAKGNILERFSAQQFPDLHSELNLSSLELGDSALYFCASSPRQYQETQYFGPGTRLLVL.

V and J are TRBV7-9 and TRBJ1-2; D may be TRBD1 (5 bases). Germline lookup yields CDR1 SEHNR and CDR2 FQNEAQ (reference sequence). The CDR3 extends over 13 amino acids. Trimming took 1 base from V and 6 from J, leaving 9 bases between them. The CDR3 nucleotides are TGTGCCAGCAGCTTAGGTTCAGGGAATGGCTACACCTTC. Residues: CASSLGSGNGYTF.

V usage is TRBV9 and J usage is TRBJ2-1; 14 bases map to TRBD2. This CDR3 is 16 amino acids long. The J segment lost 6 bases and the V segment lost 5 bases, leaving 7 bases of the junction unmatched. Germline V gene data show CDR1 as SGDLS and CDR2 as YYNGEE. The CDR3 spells CASSAGTSGSRNEQFF. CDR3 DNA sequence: TGTGCCAGCAGTGCCGGGACTAGCGGGAGTCGCAATGAGCAGTTCTTC.

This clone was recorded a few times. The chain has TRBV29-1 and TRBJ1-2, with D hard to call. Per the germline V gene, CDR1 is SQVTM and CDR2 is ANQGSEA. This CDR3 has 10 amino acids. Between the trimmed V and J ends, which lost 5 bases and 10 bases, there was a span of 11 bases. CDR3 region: CSVRHNSYTF. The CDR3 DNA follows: TGCAGCGTTCGACATAATTCCTACACCTTC. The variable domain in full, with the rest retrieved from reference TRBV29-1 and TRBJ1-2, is SAVISQKPSRDICQRGTSLTIQCQVDSQVTMMFWYRQQPGQSLTLIATANQGSEATYESGFVIDKFPISRPNLTFSTLTVSNMSPEDSSIYLCSVRHNSYTFGSGTRLTVV.

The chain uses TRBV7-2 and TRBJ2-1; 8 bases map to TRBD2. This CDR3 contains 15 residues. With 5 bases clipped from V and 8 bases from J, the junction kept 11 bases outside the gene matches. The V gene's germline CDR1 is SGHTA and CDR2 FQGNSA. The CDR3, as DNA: TGTGCCAGCAGCCCCCGGGGTAGCGGGAACGATGAGCAGTTCTTC. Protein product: CASSPRGSGNDEQFF.

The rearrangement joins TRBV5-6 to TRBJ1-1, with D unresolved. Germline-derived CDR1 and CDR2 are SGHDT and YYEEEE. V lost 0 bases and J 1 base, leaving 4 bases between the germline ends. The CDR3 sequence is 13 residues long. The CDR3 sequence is CASSLGENTEAFF. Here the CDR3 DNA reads TGTGCCAGCAGCTTGGGCGAGAACACTGAAGCTTTCTTT.

CDR3 sequence reads: CASSYGGVGYGYTF. CDR3 DNA: TGTGCCAGCAGTTACGGGGGCGTCGGCTATGGCTACACCTTC. The rearrangement uses TRBV6-5 and TRBJ1-2; D might be TRBD1 (6 bases). V was clipped by 2 bases and J by 4 bases, with 11 bases between them. CDR1 and CDR2 (germline): MNHEY, SVGAGI. This CDR3 has 14 residues.

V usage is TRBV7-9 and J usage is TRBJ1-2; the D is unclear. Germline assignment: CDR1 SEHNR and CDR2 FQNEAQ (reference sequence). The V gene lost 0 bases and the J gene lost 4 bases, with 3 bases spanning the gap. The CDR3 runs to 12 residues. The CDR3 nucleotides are TGTGCCAGCAGCTTAGCCACCTATGGCTACACCTTC. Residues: CASSLATYGYTF.

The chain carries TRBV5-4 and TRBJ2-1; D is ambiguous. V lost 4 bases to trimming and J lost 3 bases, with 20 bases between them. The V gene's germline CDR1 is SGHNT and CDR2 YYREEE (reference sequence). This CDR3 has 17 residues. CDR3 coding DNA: TGTGCCAGCAGCGACGAGCGTAAAATCTCACTCTACAATGAGCAGTTCTTC. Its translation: CASSDERKISLYNEQFF.

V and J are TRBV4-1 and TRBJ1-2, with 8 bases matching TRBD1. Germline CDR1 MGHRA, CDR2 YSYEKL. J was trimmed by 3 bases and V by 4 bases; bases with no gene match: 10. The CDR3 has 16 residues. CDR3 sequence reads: CASSPVDRVVDYGYTF. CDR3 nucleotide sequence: TGCGCCAGCAGCCCCGTGGACAGGGTTGTTGACTATGGCTACACCTTC.

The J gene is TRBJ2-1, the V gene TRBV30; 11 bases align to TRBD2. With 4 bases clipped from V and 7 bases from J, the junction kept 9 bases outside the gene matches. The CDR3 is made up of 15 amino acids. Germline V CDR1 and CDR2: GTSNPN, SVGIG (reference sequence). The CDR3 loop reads CAWKHTSGSRNEQFF. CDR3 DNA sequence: TGTGCCTGGAAACATACTAGCGGGAGTAGAAATGAGCAGTTCTTC. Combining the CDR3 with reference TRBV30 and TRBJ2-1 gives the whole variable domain SQTIHQWPATLVQPVGSPLSLECTVEGTSNPNLYWYRQAAGRGLQLLFYSVGIGQISSEVPQNLSASRPQDRQFILSSKKLLLSDSGFYLCAWKHTSGSRNEQFFGPGTRLTVL.